This TCR beta chain came from a study of cytomegalovirus exposure and HLA in healthy donors. With 60 Vbeta and 13 Jbeta primers, the PCR was carried out. The table came from immunoSEQ multiplex PCR; TCRdb's copy has only in-frame clones and leaves some out. The sample carries some 170,000 clones, about 80% recorded once. The CDR3 runs to 15 residues. Germline V gene lookup returns CDR1 LGHNA and CDR2 YSLEER. V shed 0 bases and J shed 1 base, with 9 bases lying between them. V usage is TRBV4-3 and J usage is TRBJ1-2, with D maybe TRBD1 (5 bases). The sequence came from a woman in her thirties in good health and CMV-seronegative. The sequenced sample was PBMCs. The CDR3 spells CASSQDQGGNYGYTF. The CDR3 coding sequence is TGCGCCAGCAGCCAAGATCAGGGCGGTAACTATGGCTACACCTTC.